This TCR beta chain was documented in a study of monozygotic twins with inflammatory bowel disease. Regarding the study as a whole: Support was absent for any single strong signal or clonotype linked to IBD.

TCRdb reprocessed the 5' RACE reads and stores each CDR3 protein as one record, lacking DNA. This table lists a few hundred thousand distinct CDR3 sequences. Concerning this clonotype: Its antigen is not known.

CDR1 is MDHEN and CDR2 is SYDVKM in the germline V gene. The CDR3 length is 16 residues. Researchers collected around 2.6 ml of blood per donor. V gene TRBV28 combines with J gene TRBJ2-3; as DNA is missing, the TRBD2 call by TCRdb cannot be tested. The sample consisted of blood. The receptor was isolated from a human donor with ulcerative colitis or Crohn's disease, or a healthy co-twin of an affected twin (not recorded which). The CDR3 sequence: CASSPQSAGARDTQYF.